The 3 T cell receptor beta chains below come from one sample, sequenced in a study of cytomegalovirus exposure and HLA in healthy donors. The PCR ran on 60 Vbeta and 13 Jbeta primers. Profiling relied on immunoSEQ multiplex PCR, and the TCRdb table lists in-frame clones only, not all of them. The table includes approximately 160,000 clones, 82% detected once. The sequenced sample was PBMCs. The receptors stem from a girl aged 5 to 17 in good health and CMV-seropositive.

This chain links TRBV7-9 with TRBJ2-1, with 8 bases lining up with TRBD2. Germline lookup yields CDR1 SEHNR and CDR2 FQNEAQ (reference sequence). V shed 2 bases, J shed 10 bases, and the junction held 13 bases outside the gene matches. This CDR3 region has 16 residues. CDR3 DNA: TGTGCCAGCAGCTTAATGACGGGGGGGCTAGGAGGCGAGCAGTTCTTC. Its protein product is CASSLMTGGLGGEQFF.

The rearrangement links TRBV5-8 to TRBJ2-3; TRBD2 agrees at 8 bases. CDR1 is SGHTS, CDR2 YDEGEE, per germline. The CDR3 totals 15 residues. The ends lost 3 bases at V and 1 base at J; junction bases unmatched: 4. CDR3 in DNA: TGTGCCAGCAGCTCCCTCGGGAGGGGCACAGATACGCAGTATTTT. This sequence encodes CASSSLGRGTDTQYF. Combining the CDR3 with reference TRBV5-8 and TRBJ2-3 gives the whole variable domain EAGVTQSPTHLIKTRGQQATLRCSPISGHTSVYWYQQALGLGLQFLLWYDEGEERNRGNFPPRFSGRQFPNYSSELNVNALELEDSALYLCASSSLGRGTDTQYFGPGTRLTVL.

The chain recombines TRBV11-1 with TRBJ2-3, with 9 bases aligning to TRBD1. The ends lost 5 bases at V and 2 bases at J; junction bases unmatched: 5. This CDR3 has 15 amino acids. CDR1 and CDR2 from the germline V gene are SGHAT and FQDESV (reference sequence). CDR3 sequence (DNA): TGTGCCAGCAGCCAAAGGGACAGGGTCACAGATACGCAGTATTTT. Translation: CASSQRDRVTDTQYF.